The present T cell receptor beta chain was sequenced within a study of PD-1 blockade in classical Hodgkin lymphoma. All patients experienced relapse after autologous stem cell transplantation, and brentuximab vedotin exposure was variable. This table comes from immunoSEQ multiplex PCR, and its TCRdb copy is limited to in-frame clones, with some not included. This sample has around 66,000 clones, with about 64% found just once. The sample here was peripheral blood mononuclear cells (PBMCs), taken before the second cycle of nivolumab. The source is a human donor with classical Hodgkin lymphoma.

DNA for the CDR3: TGCAGCGTTGAATTCCTAGTGAGCGGGATCCTTGGGGAGCAGTACTTC. It translates to CSVEFLVSGILGEQYF. The J gene is TRBJ2-7, the V gene TRBV29-1; 7 bases map to TRBD2. Looked up from germline, CDR1 is SQVTM and CDR2 is ANQGSEA. V lost 2 bases to trimming and J lost 7 bases; unmatched junction nucleotides: 17. There are 16 residues in the CDR3.